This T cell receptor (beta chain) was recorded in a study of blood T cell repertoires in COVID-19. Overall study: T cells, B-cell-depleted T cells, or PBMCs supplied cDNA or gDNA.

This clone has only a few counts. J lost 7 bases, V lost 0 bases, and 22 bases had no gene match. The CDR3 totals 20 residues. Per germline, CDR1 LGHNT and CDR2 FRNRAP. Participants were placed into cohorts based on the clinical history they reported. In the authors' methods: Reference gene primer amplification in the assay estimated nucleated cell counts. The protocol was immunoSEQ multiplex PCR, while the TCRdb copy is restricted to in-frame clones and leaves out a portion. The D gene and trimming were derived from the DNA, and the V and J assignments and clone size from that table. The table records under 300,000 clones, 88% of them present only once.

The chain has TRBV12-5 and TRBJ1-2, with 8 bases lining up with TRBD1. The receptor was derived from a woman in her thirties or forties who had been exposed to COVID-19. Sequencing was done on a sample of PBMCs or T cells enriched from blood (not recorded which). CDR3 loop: CASGLVSGTPGQGATRGYTF. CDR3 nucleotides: TGTGCTAGTGGTTTGGTTTCTGGTACACCGGGCCAGGGGGCCACCCGTGGCTACACCTTC.